This T cell receptor beta chain stems from a study of CD8+ T cells in alopecia areata. Study-level information: In an open-label trial, patients got 5 to 10 mg tofacitinib twice daily.

The germline CDR1 and CDR2 sequences are SGHRS and YFSETQ. This CDR3 has 14 amino acids. V gave up 3 bases and J gave up 1 base, with 7 bases separating them. It was cDNA, reverse transcribed from extracted RNA, that served as the sequencing template. Clones were read by immunoSEQ multiplex PCR, and TCRdb kept only the in-frame ones, dropping some. This sample has around 98,000 clones, with about 40% found just once. A remark on this clone: Its antigen is undetermined.

Findings and limits, study-wide: Patients shared TCRs less clearly than mice did, possibly owing to HLA. Normal scalp had lower clonality than lesional scalp, with alopecia totalis/universalis lesions showing this most strongly.

The source material was CD4+ T cells sorted from blood. This chain connects TRBV5-1 to TRBJ2-2; a possible D gene is TRBD2 (5 bases). The receptor's source is a human donor with alopecia areata. The CDR3: CASSWERNTGELFF. The CDR3 DNA follows: TGCGCCAGCAGCTGGGAGCGGAACACCGGGGAGCTGTTTTTT.